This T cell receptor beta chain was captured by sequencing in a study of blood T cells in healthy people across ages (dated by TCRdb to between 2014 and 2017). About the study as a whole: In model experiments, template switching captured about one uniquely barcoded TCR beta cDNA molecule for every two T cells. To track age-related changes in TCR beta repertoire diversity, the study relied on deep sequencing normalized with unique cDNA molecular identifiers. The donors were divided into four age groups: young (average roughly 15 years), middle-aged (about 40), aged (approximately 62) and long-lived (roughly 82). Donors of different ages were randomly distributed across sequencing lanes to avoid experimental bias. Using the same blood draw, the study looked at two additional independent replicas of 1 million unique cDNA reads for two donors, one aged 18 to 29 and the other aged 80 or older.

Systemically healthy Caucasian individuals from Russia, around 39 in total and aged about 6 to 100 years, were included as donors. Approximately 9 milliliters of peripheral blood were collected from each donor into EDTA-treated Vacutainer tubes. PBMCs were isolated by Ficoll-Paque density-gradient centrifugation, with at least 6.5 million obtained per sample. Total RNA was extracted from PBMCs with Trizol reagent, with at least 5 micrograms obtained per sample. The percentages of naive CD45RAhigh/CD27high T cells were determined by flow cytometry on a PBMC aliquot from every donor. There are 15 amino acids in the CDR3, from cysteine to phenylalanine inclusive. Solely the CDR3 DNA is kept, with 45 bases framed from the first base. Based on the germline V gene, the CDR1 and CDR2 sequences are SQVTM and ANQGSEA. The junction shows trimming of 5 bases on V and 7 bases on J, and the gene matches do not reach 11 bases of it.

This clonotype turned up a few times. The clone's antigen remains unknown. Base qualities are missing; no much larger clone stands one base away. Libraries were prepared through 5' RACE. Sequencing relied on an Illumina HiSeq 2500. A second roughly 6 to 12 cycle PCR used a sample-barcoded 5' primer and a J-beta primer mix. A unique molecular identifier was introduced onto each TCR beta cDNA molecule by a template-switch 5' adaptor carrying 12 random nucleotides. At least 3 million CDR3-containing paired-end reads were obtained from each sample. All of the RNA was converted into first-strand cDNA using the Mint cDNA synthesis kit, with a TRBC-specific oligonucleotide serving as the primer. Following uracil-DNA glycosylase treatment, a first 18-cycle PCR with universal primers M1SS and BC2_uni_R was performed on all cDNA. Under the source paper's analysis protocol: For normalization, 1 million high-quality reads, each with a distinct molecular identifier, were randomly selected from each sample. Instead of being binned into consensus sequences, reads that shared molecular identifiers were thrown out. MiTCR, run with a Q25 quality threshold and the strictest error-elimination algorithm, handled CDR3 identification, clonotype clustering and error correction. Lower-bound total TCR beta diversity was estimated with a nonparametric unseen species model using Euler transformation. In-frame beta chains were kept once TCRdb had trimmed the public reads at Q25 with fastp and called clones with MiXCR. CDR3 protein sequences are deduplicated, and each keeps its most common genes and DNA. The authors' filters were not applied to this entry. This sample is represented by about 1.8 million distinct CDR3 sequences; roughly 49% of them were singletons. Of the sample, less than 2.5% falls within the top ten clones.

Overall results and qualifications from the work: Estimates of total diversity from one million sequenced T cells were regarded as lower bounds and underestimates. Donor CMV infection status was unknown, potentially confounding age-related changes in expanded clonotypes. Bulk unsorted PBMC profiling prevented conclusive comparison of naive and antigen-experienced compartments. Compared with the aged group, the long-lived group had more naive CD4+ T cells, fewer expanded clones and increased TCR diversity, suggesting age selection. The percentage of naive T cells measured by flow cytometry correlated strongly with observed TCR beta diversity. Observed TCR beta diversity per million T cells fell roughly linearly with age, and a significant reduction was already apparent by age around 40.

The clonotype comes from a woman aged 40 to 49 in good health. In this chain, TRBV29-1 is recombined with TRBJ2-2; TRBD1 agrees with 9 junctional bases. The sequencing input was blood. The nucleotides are TGCAGCGTTCTTGGGACAGGGAGGGTCGGCGGGGAGCTGTTTTTT. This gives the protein CSVLGTGRVGGELFF.